This T cell receptor (beta chain) was retrieved from a study of shared clonotypes between healthy human individuals. Study in general: Each donor had three CD4 naive, three CD4 memory, two CD8 naive and one CD8 memory plate.

TCRdb's copy holds only in-frame clones and misses some; the assay was immunoSEQ multiplex PCR. The sample carries almost 750,000 clones, approximately 72% recorded once. The germline gives CDR1 SQVTM, CDR2 ANQGSEA. Trimming shortened V by 5 bases and J by 3 bases, and 13 bases separated the two germline ends. The CDR3 length is 14 residues. The receptor was derived from a woman aged 25 to 39 in good health. V and J are TRBV29-1 and TRBJ2-2; D possibly corresponds to TRBD1 (6 bases). The sample taken for sequencing was memory CD4+ T cells sorted from blood. Subset given: CD45RA-negative fraction. CDR3: CSVSRNRDTGELFF. The CDR3 DNA reads TGCAGCGTTTCTAGAAACAGGGACACCGGGGAGCTGTTTTTT.